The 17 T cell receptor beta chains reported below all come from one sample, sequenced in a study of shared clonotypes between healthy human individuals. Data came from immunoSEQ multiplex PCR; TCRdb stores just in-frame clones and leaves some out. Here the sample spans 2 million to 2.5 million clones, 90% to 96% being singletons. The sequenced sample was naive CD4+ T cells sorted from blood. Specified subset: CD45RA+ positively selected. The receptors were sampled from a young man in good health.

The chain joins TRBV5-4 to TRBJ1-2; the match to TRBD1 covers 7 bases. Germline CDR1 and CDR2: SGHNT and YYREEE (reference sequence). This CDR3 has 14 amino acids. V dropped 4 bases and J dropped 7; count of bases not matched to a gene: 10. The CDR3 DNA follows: TGTGCCAGCAGCGGCGCACAGGGGATGAGTGGCTACACCTTC. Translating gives CASSGAQGMSGYTF.

The CDR3 nucleotides are TGTGCCAGCAGTTACTCAGGAGCGTCGAGCTCCTACGAGCAGTACTTC. Translated, it gives CASSYSGASSSYEQYF. This sequence joins TRBV6-5 and TRBJ2-7; D is unclear. Deletions cut 0 bases from V and 0 bases from J, with 12 bases between. CDR3 length: 16 amino acids. Germline V gives CDR1 MNHEY, CDR2 SVGAGI.

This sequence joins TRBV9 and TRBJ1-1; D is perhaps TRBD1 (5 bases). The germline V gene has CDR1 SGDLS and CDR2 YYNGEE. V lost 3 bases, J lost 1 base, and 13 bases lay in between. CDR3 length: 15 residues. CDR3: CASSAGRTPNTEAFF. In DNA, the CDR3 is TGTGCCAGCAGCGCCGGACGGACACCGAACACTGAAGCTTTCTTT.

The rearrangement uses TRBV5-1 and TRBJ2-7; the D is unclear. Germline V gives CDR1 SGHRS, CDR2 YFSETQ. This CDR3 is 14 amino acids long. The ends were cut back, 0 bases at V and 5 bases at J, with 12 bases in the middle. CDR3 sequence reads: CASSLERSNDEQYF. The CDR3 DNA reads TGCGCCAGCAGCTTGGAAAGGAGTAACGACGAGCAGTACTTC. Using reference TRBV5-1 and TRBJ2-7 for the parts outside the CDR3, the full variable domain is KAGVTQTPRYLIKTRGQQVTLSCSPISGHRSVSWYQQTPGQGLQFLFEYFSETQRNKGNFPGRFSGRQFSNSRSEMNVSTLELGDSALYLCASSLERSNDEQYFGPGTRLTVT.

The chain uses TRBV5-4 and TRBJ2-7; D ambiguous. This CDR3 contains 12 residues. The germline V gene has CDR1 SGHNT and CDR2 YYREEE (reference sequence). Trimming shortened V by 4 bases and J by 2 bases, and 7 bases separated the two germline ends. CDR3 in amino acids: CASSKSTYEQYF. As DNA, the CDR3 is TGTGCCAGCAGCAAGAGTACCTACGAGCAGTACTTC.

DNA of the CDR3: TGTGCCAGCAGCTTAAAGGGCACTACCTACGAGCAGTACTTC. It specifies CASSLKGTTYEQYF. The chain recombines TRBV11-2 with TRBJ2-7; D remains unclear. The CDR3 runs 14 residues. The germline CDR1 and CDR2 sequences are SGHAT and FQNNGV. V lost 2 bases and J 2 bases, leaving 10 bases between the germline ends. The entire variable domain, with the rest obtained from reference TRBV11-2 and TRBJ2-7, is as follows: EAGVAQSPRYKIIEKRQSVAFWCNPISGHATLYWYQQILGQGPKLLIQFQNNGVVDDSQLPKDRFSAERLKGVDSTLKIQPAKLEDSAVYLCASSLKGTTYEQYFGPGTRLTVT.

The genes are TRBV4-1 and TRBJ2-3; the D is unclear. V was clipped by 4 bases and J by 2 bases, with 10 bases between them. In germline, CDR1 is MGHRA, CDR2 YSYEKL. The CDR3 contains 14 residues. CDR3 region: CASSPSDPTDTQYF. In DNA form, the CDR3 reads TGCGCCAGCAGCCCCAGCGATCCCACAGATACGCAGTATTTT.

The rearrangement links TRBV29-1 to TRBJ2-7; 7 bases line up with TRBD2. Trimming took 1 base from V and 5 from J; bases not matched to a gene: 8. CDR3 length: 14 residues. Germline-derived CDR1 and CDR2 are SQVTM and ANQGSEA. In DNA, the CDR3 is TGCAGCGTTGAAGCGACCCCCCGGGGGGACGAGCAGTACTTC. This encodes CSVEATPRGDEQYF.

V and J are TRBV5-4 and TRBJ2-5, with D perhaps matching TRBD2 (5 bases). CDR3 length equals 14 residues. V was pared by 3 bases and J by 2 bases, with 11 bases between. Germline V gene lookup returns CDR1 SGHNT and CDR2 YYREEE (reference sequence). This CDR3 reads CASSSGLMQETQYF. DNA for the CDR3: TGTGCCAGCAGCTCCGGACTGATGCAAGAGACCCAGTACTTC. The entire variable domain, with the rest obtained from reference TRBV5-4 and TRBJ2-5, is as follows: ETGVTQSPTHLIKTRGQQVTLRCSSQSGHNTVSWYQQALGQGPQFIFQYYREEENGRGNFPPRFSGLQFPNYSSELNVNALELDDSALYLCASSSGLMQETQYFGPGTRLLVL.

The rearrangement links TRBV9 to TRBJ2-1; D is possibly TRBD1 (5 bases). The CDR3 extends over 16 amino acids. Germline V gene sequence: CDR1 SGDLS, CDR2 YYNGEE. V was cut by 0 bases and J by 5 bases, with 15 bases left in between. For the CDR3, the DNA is TGTGCCAGCAGCGTAGGGGGCCGGAGCAATAACAATGAGCAGTTCTTC. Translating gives CASSVGGRSNNNEQFF.

In DNA, the CDR3 is TGTGCCAGCAGTTACTCTCCCGGGACAGGGTCCACTGAAGCTTTCTTT. Amino acids: CASSYSPGTGSTEAFF. The V call is TRBV6-5, the J call TRBJ1-1; 9 bases fit TRBD1. This CDR3 region has 16 residues. The germline V gene has CDR1 MNHEY and CDR2 SVGAGI. Losses at the gene ends were 0 bases for V and 4 bases for J; bases not matched to a gene: 6.

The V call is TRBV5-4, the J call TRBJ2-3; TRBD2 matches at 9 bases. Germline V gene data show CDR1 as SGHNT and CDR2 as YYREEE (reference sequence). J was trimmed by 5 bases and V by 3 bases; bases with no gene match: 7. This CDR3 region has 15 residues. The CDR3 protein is CASSSGSGRVDTQYF. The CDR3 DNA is TGTGCCAGCAGCTCAGGTAGCGGGAGAGTAGATACGCAGTATTTT.

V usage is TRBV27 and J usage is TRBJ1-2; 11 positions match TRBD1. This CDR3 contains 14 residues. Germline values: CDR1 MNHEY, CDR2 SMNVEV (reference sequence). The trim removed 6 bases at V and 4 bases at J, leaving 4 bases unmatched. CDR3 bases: TGTGCCAGCAGCGGACAGGGGGCGGGCTATGGCTACACCTTC. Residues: CASSGQGAGYGYTF.

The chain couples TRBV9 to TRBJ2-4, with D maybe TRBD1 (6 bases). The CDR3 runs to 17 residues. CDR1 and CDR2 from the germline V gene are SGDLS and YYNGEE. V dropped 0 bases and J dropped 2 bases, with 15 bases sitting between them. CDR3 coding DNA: TGTGCCAGCAGCGTAGGGTTATGGGACATAACCAAAAACATTCAGTACTTC. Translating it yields CASSVGLWDITKNIQYF.

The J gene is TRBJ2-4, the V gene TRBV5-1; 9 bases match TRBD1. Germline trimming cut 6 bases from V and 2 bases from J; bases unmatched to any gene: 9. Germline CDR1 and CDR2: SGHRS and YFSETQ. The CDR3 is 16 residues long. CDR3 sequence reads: CASTPGTGISKNIQYF. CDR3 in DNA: TGCGCCAGCACTCCCGGGACAGGGATTTCCAAAAACATTCAGTACTTC.

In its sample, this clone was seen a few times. The CDR3 loop reads CASSLLRRYNSPLHF. As DNA, the CDR3 is TGTGCCAGCAGTTTACTTCGAAGGTATAATTCACCCCTCCACTTT. The rearrangement joins TRBV28 to TRBJ1-6; D gene ambiguous. Trimming shortened V by 2 bases and J by 4 bases, and 9 bases separated the two germline ends. Germline loops: CDR1 MDHEN, CDR2 SYDVKM. The CDR3 is made up of 15 amino acids.

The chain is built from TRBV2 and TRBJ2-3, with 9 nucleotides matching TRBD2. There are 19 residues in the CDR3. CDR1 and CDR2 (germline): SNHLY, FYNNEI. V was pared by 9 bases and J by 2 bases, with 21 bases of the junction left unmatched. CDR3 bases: TGTGCCAGGAAACCAGTGTTTAGCGGGAGCCATCCAGACACAGATACGCAGTATTTT. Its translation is CARKPVFSGSHPDTDTQYF.